Given below is one TCR beta chain in context. The sample originates from a study of T cells in localized non-small cell lung cancer. Assay used: immunoSEQ multiplex PCR; TCRdb lists only in-frame clones, some missing. The sample holds around 3,000 clones, around a quarter seen once. From germline, CDR1 is GTSNPN and CDR2 SVGIG (reference sequence). Trimming cost V 0 bases and J 5 bases, with 10 bases left between them. CDR3 length equals 13 residues. The rearrangement uses TRBV30 and TRBJ2-5; maybe TRBD2 (7 bases). Sequences were derived from lung tumor tissue, sampled before any cancer treatment. The receptor's source is a woman between 40 and 69 years old with stage I lung adenocarcinoma. DNA of the CDR3: TGTGCCTGGAGTGTATGGGGGGGCGAGACCCAGTACTTC. It translates to CAWSVWGGETQYF. The entire variable domain, with the rest obtained from reference TRBV30 and TRBJ2-5, is as follows: SQTIHQWPATLVQPVGSPLSLECTVEGTSNPNLYWYRQAAGRGLQLLFYSVGIGQISSEVPQNLSASRPQDRQFILSSKKLLLSDSGFYLCAWSVWGGETQYFGPGTRLLVL.